The 9 T cell receptor beta chains listed next were all sequenced from one sample in a study of molecular identifiers for immune sequencing clone quantification. One entry per CDR3 protein results from TCRdb running MiXCR on the PCR reads. The sample holds about half a million distinct CDR3 sequences, about a fifth seen once. Sequenced sample: naive CD8+ T cells from blood, with Jurkat cell RNA spiked in. Indicated subset: FACS-sorted CD8+CD4-CCR7+CD45RA+ naive T cells. The receptors come from a human donor in good health. Some libraries in this study had Jurkat cell RNA spiked in.

This clonotype has just a few counts. The J gene is TRBJ2-7, the V gene TRBV28; 11 bases align to TRBD2. The CDR3 runs 15 residues. Germline V lookup: CDR1 MDHEN, CDR2 SYDVKM. The junction had 6 bases not matched to a gene; V was cut back by 6 bases and J by 2 bases. CDR3 sequence (DNA): TGTGCCAGCAGACCTATAGCGGGAGGGGCCTACGAGCAGTACTTC. Its protein is CASRPIAGGAYEQYF.

This clonotype was detected once. The junction differs from germline at one of its ends, possibly a read error. The CDR3 loop reads CAWRELAGAKYGQYF. The DNA of the CDR3 is TGTGCCTGGAGGGAACTAGCGGGGGCGAAATACGGGCAGTACTTC. V gene TRBV30 combines with J gene TRBJ2-7; 11 bases are shared with TRBD2. This CDR3 has 15 amino acids. From germline, CDR1 is GTSNPN and CDR2 SVGIG (reference sequence).

This clonotype was detected only once. The gene calls are TRBV25-1 and TRBJ2-7; 11 bases agree with TRBD2. Germline CDR1 MGHDK, CDR2 SYGVNS. This CDR3 is built from 16 residues. Germline trimming cut 6 bases from V and 3 bases from J; bases unmatched to any gene: 10. The CDR3 nucleotides are TGTGCCAGCAGCGGGCCGGGACTAGCGGCTCTCTACGAGCAGTACTTC. Encoded protein: CASSGPGLAALYEQYF.

The chain uses TRBV20-1 and TRBJ2-5; D not certain. This CDR3 is built from 12 residues. Germline assignment: CDR1 DFQATT and CDR2 SNEGSKA (reference sequence). Trimming stripped 0 bases from V and 7 bases from J, with 9 bases between. CDR3 in amino acids: CSARDSIWTQYF. The CDR3, as DNA: TGCAGTGCTAGAGACTCCATATGGACCCAGTACTTC.

Concerning this clonotype itself: A much more abundant neighbour one base away suggests this may be a read error. The V and J genes are TRBV28 and TRBJ2-7; perhaps TRBD1 as D (6 bases). This CDR3 spans 14 amino acids. Per germline, CDR1 MDHEN and CDR2 SYDVKM. The ends were cut back, 8 bases at V and 3 bases at J, with 17 bases in the middle. The CDR3 region is CASGSVDSNYEQYF. CDR3 nucleotide sequence: TGTGCCAGCGGTTCCGTGGACAGTAACTACGAGCAGTACTTC.

This clonotype showed up many times. The rearrangement uses TRBV29-1 and TRBJ2-3, with D uncertain. Trimming left V 3 bases short and J 4 bases short, with 8 bases between. This CDR3 comprises 12 residues. Germline V gene data show CDR1 as SQVTM and CDR2 as ANQGSEA. The CDR3: CSVEVPSDTQYF. CDR3 nucleotides: TGCAGCGTTGAGGTCCCTTCAGATACGCAGTATTTT.

This clonotype was picked up a small number of times. The chain is built from TRBV27 and TRBJ2-1; D is possibly TRBD2 (5 bases). The CDR3 runs 17 residues. The V end was cut by 0 bases, the J end by 1 base, with 13 bases between. Germline loops: CDR1 MNHEY, CDR2 SMNVEV (reference sequence). CDR3 sequence (DNA): TGTGCCAGCAGTTTATCGCCGGGGAACCCTTCCTACAATGAGCAGTTCTTC. Its translation: CASSLSPGNPSYNEQFF.

This clonotype was counted at least ten times. The junction and the germline gene differ at one end; a read error may be behind it. The J gene is TRBJ2-7, the V gene TRBV13; 10 bases fit TRBD1. The CDR3 contains 13 residues. CDR1 PRHDT and CDR2 FYEKMQ come from the germline V gene (reference sequence). This CDR3 is CASSLDRGHEQYF. The CDR3 DNA is TGTGCCAGCAGTTTAGACAGGGGGCACGAGCAGTACTTC. Full variable domain (missing parts from reference TRBV13 and TRBJ2-7): AAGVIQSPRHLIKEKRETATLKCYPIPRHDTVYWYQQGPGQDPQFLISFYEKMQSDKGSIPDRFSAQQFSDYHSELNMSSLELGDSALYFCASSLDRGHEQYFGPGTRLTVT.

This clonotype was counted at least ten times. The V call is TRBV27, the J call TRBJ2-7; weak D call: TRBD2 (5 bases). The length of the CDR3 is 15 residues. The V and J ends lost 6 bases and 3 bases respectively, with 18 bases between them. Germline values: CDR1 MNHEY, CDR2 SMNVEV (reference sequence). The DNA for the CDR3 is TGTGCCAGCAGCCAGTCCGGGGAGTCTCTCTACGAGCAGTACTTC. Its translation: CASSQSGESLYEQYF.